The T cell receptor beta chain under discussion was sequenced for a study of blood T cell repertoires in COVID-19. For the study at large: Sources were T cells, B-cell-depleted T cells, or PBMCs; the material itself was cDNA or gDNA.

Method: immunoSEQ multiplex PCR; TCRdb's copy keeps in-frame clones and lacks some. This sample has 150,000 to 200,000 clones; about 80% occur once, and the top ten carry 22%. The CDR3 is 16 residues long. The V gene lost 1 base and the J gene lost 1 base, with 14 bases spanning the gap. The V gene's germline CDR1 is MNHEY and CDR2 SVGAGI. The sequence derives from a woman at least 80 years old with acute or convalescent COVID-19. The sequenced material came from peripheral blood. V is TRBV6-5 and J is TRBJ2-7, with D possibly being TRBD1 (6 bases). The CDR3 DNA sequence: TGTGCCAGCAGTTACTTTTCCGGGACACGGTCCTACGAGCAGTACTTC. This sequence encodes CASSYFSGTRSYEQYF.